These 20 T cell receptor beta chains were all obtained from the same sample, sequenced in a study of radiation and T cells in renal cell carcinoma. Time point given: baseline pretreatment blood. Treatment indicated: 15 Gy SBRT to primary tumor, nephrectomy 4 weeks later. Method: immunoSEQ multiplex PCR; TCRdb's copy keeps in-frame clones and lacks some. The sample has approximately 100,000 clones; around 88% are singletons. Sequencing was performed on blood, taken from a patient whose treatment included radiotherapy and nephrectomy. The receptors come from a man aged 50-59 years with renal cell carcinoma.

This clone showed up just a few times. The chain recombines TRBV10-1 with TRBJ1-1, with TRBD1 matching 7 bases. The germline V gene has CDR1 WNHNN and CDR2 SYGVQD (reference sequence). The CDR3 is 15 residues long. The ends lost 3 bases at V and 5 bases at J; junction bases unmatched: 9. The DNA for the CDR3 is TGCGCCAGCAGTGATAATGAGGGGGCGAGTACTGAAGCTTTCTTT. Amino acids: CASSDNEGASTEAFF.

In DNA form, the CDR3 reads TGTGCCAGCAGCGAACTGGGACAGAGCTACAATGAGCAGTTCTTC. Protein sequence: CASSELGQSYNEQFF. The chain recombines TRBV2 with TRBJ2-1, with 7 bases lining up with TRBD1. Germline CDR1 is SNHLY and CDR2 is FYNNEI. With 6 bases clipped from V and 3 bases from J, the junction kept 8 bases outside the gene matches. This CDR3 has 15 amino acids. The whole variable domain, filled in from reference TRBV2 and TRBJ2-1, reads EPEVTQTPSHQVTQMGQEVILRCVPISNHLYFYWYRQILGQKVEFLVSFYNNEISEKSEIFDDQFSVERPDGSNFTLKIRSTKLEDSAMYFCASSELGQSYNEQFFGPGTRLTVL.

The CDR3 sequence: CASSKQLGLGELFF. CDR3 nucleotides: TGTGCCAGCAGCAAACAACTCGGGCTCGGGGAGCTGTTTTTT. The V and J genes are TRBV11-3 and TRBJ2-2; D remains ambiguous. V was clipped by 5 bases and J by 7 bases, with 14 bases between them. The CDR3 has 14 amino acids. CDR1 is SGHNT, CDR2 YENEEA, per germline.

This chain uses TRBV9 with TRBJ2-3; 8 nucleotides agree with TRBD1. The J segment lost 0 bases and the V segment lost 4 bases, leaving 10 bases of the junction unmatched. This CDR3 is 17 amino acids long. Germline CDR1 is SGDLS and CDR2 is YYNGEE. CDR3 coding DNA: TGTGCCAGCAGCCCCCGTGGACAGGGTAGGAGCACAGATACGCAGTATTTT. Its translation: CASSPRGQGRSTDTQYF.

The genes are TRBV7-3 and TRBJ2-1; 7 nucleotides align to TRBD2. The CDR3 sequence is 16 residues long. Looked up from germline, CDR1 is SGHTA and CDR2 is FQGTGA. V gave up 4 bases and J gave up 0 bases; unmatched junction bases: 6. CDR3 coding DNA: TGTGCCAGCAGCTCTAAGCGGGAACTCTCCTACAATGAGCAGTTCTTC. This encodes CASSSKRELSYNEQFF. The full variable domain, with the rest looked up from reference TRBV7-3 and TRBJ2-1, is GAGVSQTPSNKVTEKGKYVELRCDPISGHTALYWYRQSLGQGPEFLIYFQGTGAADDSGLPNDRFFAVRPEGSVSTLKIQRTERGDSAVYLCASSSKRELSYNEQFFGPGTRLTVL.

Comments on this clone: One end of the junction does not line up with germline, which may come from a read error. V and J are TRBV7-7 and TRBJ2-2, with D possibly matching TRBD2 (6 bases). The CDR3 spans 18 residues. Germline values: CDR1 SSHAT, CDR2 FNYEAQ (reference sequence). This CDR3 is CASSLFLRGTYEAGELFF. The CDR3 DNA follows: TGTGCTAGCAGCTTATTTCTTCGGGGGACTTATGAGGCGGGGGAGCTGTTTTTT.

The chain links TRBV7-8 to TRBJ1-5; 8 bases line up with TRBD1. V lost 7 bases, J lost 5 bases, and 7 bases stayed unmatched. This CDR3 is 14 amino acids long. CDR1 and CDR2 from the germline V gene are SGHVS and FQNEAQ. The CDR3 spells CASKQGTGYQPQHF. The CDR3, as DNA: TGTGCCAGCAAGCAAGGGACAGGATATCAGCCCCAGCATTTT.

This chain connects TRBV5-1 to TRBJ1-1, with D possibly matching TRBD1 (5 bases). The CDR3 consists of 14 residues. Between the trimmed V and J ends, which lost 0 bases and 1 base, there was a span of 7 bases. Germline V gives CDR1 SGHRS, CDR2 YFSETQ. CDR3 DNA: TGCGCCAGCAGCTTGGTGGGGGGGAACACTGAAGCTTTCTTT. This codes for CASSLVGGNTEAFF. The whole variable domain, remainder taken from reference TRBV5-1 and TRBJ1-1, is KAGVTQTPRYLIKTRGQQVTLSCSPISGHRSVSWYQQTPGQGLQFLFEYFSETQRNKGNFPGRFSGRQFSNSRSEMNVSTLELGDSALYLCASSLVGGNTEAFFGQGTRLTVV.

CDR3 nucleotides: TGTGCCAGCAGCGTAGGGGTTTATAATTCACCCCTCCACTTT. As protein: CASSVGVYNSPLHF. The genes are TRBV9 and TRBJ1-6, with D hard to call. CDR3 length: 14 amino acids. CDR1 and CDR2 (germline): SGDLS, YYNGEE. V was clipped by 0 bases and J by 4 bases, with 5 bases between them.

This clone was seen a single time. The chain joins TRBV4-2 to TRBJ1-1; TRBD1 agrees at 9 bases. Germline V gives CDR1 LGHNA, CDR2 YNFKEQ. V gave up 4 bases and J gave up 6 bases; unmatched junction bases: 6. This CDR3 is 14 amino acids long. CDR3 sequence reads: CASSPRQGVAEAFF. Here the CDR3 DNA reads TGTGCCAGCAGCCCGCGACAGGGGGTGGCTGAAGCTTTCTTT.

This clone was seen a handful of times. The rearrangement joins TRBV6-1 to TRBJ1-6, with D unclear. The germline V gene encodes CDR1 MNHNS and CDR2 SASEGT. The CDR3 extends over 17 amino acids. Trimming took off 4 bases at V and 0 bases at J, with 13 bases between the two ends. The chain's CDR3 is CASSGSRMSSYNSPLHF. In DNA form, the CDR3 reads TGTGCCAGCAGTGGCTCCCGGATGAGCTCCTATAATTCACCCCTCCACTTT.

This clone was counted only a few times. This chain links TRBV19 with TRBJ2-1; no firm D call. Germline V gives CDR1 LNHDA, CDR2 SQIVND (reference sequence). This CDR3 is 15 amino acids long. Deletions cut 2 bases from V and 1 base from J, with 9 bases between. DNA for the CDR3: TGTGCCAGTAGTATATCTCAGCTTTCCTACAATGAGCAGTTCTTC. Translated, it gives CASSISQLSYNEQFF.

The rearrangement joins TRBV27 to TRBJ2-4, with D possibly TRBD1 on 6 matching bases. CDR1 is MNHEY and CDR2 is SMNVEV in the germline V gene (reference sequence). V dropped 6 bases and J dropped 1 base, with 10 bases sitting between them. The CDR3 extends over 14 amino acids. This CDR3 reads CASSSTGAKNIQYF. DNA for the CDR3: TGTGCCAGCAGCTCTACAGGGGCCAAAAACATTCAGTACTTC.

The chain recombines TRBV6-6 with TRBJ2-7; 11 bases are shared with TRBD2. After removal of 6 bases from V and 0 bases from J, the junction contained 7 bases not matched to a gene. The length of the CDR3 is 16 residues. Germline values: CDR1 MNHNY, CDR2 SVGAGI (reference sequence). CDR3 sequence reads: CASRDGTSGLSYEQYF. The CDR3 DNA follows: TGTGCCAGCAGAGACGGGACTAGCGGACTCTCCTACGAGCAGTACTTC.

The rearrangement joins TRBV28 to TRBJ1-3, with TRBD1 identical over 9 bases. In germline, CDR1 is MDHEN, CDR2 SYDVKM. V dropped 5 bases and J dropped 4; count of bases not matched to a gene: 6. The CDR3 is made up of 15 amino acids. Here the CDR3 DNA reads TGTGCCAGCAGTCGACAGGGGGGTTTGGGAAACACCATATATTTT. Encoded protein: CASSRQGGLGNTIYF.

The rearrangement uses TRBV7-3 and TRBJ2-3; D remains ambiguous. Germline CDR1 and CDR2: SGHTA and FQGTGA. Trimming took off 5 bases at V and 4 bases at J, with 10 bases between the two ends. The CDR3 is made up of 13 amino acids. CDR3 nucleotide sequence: TGTGCCAGCAGCGACGCTACCCCAGATACGCAGTATTTT. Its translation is CASSDATPDTQYF.

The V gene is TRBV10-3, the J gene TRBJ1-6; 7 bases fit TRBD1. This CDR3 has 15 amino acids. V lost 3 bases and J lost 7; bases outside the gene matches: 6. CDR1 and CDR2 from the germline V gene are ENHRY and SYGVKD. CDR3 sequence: CAISELRDRNSPLHF. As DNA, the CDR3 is TGTGCCATCAGTGAACTCCGGGACAGAAATTCACCCCTCCACTTT.

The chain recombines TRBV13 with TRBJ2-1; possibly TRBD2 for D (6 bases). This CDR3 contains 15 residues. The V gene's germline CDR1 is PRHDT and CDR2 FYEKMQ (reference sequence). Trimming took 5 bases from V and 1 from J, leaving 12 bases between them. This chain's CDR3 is CASSRGRPSYNEQFF. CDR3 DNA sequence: TGTGCCAGCAGCCGTGGGAGGCCTTCCTACAATGAGCAGTTCTTC.

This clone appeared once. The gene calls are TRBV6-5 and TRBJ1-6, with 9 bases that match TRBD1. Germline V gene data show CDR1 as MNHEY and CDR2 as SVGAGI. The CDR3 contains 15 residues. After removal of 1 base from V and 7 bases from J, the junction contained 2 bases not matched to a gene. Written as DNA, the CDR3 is TGTGCCAGCAGTTACTTGGACAGGGGAAATTCACCCCTCCACTTT. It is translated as CASSYLDRGNSPLHF.

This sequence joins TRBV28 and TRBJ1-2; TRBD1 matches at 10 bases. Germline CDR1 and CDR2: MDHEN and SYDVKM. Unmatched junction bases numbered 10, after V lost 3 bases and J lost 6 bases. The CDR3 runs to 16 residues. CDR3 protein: CASSFLGQTGGNGYTF. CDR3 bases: TGTGCCAGCAGTTTCCTAGGTCAGACAGGGGGCAATGGCTACACCTTC.